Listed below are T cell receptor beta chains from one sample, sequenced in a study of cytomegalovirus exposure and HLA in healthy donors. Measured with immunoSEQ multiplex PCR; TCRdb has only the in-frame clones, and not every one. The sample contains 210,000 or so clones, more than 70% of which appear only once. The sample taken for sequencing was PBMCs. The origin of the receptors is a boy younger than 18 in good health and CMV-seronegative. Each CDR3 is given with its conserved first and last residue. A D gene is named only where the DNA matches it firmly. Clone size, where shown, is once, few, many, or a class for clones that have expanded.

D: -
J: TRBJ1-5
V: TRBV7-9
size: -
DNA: TGTGCCAGCAGCAGCCACGATCCATATCAGCCCCAGCATTTT
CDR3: CASSSHDPYQPQHF

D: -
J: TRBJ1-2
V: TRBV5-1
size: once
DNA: TGCGCCAGCAGCTTGGGGGCCCGTTCGCCGCTCGTTTATGGCTACACCTTC
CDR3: CASSLGARSPLVYGYTF

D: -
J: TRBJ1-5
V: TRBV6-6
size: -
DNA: TGTGCCAGCAGTTACACATATAGCAATCAGCCCCAGCATTTT
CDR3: CASSYTYSNQPQHF

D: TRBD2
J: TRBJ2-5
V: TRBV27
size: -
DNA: TGTGCCAACGTGAGGCCTGCAACTCGGGAGGGGGAGACCCAGTACTTC
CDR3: CANVRPATREGETQYF

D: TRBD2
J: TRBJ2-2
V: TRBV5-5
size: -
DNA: TGTGCCAGCAGACTAGCGGGAGTCTCTAACACCGGGGAGCTGTTTTTT
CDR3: CASRLAGVSNTGELFF

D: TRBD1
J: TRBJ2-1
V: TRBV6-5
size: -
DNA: TGTGCCAGCAGTTACTCTGGACAGGGAGCGGATGAGCAGTTCTTC
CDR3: CASSYSGQGADEQFF

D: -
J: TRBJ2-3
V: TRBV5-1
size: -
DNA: TGCGCCAGCCGAGGAGGGGCCGGTACAGATACGCAGTATTTT
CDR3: CASRGGAGTDTQYF

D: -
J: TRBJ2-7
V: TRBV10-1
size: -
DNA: TGCGCCAGCAGTGAGTCCGGGAAGACCTACGAGCAGTACTTC
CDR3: CASSESGKTYEQYF

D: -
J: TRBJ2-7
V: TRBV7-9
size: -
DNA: TGTGCCAGCAGCTTAGCGTCGGGAAATTACGAGCAGTACTTC
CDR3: CASSLASGNYEQYF

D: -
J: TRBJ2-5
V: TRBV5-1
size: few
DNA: TGCGCCAGCAGCTTGTCGACTCAGGGGGAGACCCAGTACTTC
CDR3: CASSLSTQGETQYF

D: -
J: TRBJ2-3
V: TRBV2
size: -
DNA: TGTGCCAGCAGTCCCACTCTGATAGCAGATACGCAGTATTTT
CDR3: CASSPTLIADTQYF

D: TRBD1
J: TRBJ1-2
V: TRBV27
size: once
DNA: TGTGCCAGCAGTCTCAACAGGGGATTTAACTATGGCTACACCTTC
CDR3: CASSLNRGFNYGYTF

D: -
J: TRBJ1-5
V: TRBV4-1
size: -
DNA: TGCGCCAGCAGCCAAGTGCGGGGCGCGGGGCAGCCCCAGCATTTT
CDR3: CASSQVRGAGQPQHF

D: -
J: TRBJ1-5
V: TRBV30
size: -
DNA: TGTGCCTGGAGTGGGGGAGGGAATCAGCCCCAGCATTTT
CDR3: CAWSGGGNQPQHF

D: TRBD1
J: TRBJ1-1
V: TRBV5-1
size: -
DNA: TGCGCCAGCAGCAGGACGGGGACAGGGAACACTGAAGCTTTCTTT
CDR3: CASSRTGTGNTEAFF

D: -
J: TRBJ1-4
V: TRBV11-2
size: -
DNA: TGTGCCAGCAGCTTTTTGCCGGGGGTTAATGAAAAACTGTTTTTT
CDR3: CASSFLPGVNEKLFF

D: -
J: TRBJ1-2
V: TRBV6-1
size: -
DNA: TGTGCCAGCAGGAAGGGGCCCCGGAACTATGGCTACACCTTC
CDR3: CASRKGPRNYGYTF